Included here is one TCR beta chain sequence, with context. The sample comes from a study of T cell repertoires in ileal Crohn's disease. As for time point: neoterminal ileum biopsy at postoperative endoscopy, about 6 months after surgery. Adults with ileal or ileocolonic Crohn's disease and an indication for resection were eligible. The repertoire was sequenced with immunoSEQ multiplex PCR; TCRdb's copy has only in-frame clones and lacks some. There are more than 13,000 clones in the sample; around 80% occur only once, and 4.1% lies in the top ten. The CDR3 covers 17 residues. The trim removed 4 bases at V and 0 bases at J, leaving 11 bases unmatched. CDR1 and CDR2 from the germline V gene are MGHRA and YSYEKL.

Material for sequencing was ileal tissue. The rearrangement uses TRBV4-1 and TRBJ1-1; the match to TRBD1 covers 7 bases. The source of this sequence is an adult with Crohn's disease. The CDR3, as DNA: TGCGCCAGCAGCCGCACTTACCCGACAGGGATGAACACTGAAGCTTTCTTT. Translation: CASSRTYPTGMNTEAFF.